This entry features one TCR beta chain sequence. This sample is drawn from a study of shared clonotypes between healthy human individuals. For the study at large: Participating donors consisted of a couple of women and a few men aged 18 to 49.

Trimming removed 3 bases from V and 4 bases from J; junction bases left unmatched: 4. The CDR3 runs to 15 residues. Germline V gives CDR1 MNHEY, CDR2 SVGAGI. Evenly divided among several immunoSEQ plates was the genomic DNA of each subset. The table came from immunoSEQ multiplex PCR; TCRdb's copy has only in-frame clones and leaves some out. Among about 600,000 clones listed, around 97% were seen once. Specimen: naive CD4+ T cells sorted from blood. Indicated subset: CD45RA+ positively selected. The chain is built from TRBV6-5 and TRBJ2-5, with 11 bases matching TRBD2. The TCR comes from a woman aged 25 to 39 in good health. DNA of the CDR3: TGTGCCAGCAGTTATACTAGCGGGAGAACAGAGACCCAGTACTTC. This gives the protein CASSYTSGRTETQYF.